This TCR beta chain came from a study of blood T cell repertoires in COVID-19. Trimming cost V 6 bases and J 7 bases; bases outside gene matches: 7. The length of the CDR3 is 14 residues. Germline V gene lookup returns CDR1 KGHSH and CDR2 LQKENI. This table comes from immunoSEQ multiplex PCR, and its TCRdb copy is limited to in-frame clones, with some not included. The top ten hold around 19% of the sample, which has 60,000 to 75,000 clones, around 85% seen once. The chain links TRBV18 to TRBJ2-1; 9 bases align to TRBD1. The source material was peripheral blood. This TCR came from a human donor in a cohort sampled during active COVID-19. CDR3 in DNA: TGTGCCAGCTCCAACAGGGGGCAAGGAAATGAGCAGTTCTTC. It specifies CASSNRGQGNEQFF. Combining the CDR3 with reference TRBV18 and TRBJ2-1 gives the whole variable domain NAGVMQNPRHLVRRRGQEARLRCSPMKGHSHVYWYRQLPEEGLKFMVYLQKENIIDESGMPKERFSAEFPKEGPSILRIQQVVRGDSAAYFCASSNRGQGNEQFFGPGTRLTVL.